Below, one T cell receptor (beta chain) is given with its context. The count of this clone is one. Its specific antigen is unknown. Base qualities are not at hand, and no much larger clone is one base apart. For sequencing of the TCRbeta CDR3 region, genomic DNA was extracted from the sorted cells. TCRbeta CDR3 regions were sequenced using the immunoSEQ Assay. TCRdb re-hosts the immuneACCESS table, in-frame sequences only. Its copies lack some clones; in the studies checked, an unresolved V gene accounts for under half of them, and the cause for the rest is not known. This sample lists tens of thousands of clones; around 89% were detected once. Clones ranked in the top ten supply 0.67% of the sample. This entry belongs to a study of OX40 agonist ivuxolimab in advanced cancers. In terms of the full investigation: Ivuxolimab was a fully human IgG2 agonistic monoclonal antibody targeting the costimulatory receptor OX40 (CD134). Of the 50 to 55 patients in dose escalation, about 20 had hepatocellular carcinoma, some 15 had melanoma, 9 had renal cell carcinoma and 9 had head and neck cancer. Intravenous ivuxolimab was administered to patients every 2 weeks at six dose levels: 0.01, 0.1, 0.3, 1.5, 3 and 10 mg/kg. Prior anti-PD-1, anti-PD-L1 or anti-CTLA-4 therapy was permitted, and checkpoint inhibitors had been received by less than 45% of dose-escalation patients. The point of sequencing TCRbeta in the periphery was to test whether ivuxolimab changed TCR sequence diversity and drove clonal T-cell expansion. The paper reports the monotherapy dose-escalation portion (N of about 50 patients) of the phase I ivuxolimab trial. Three dose-escalation patients achieved partial responses, one with hepatocellular carcinoma and two with cutaneous melanoma. In the dose-escalation cohort, around four fifths of patients were male, and the mean age was around 60 years, with a range of about 20 to 90. What the authors observed across the whole study: At doses of 0.1 to 3.0 mg/kg, clonal expansion of both CD4+ and CD8+ T cells in blood was seen between baseline and week 6. Which antigens the clonally expanded peripheral T cells were specific for was not determined. In the 0.1-3.0 mg/kg groups, partial responders had among the lowest normalized peripheral clonal expansion, particularly in CD8+ T cells. Low levels of normalized T-cell clonal expansion were also seen in some patients who did not respond. After ivuxolimab, CD8+ T cells had more expanded clones than CD4+ T cells on average.

Patients with a history of autoimmune disease or receiving systemic immunosuppression were excluded from the trial. Peripheral blood for TCR sequencing was collected from all dose cohorts at baseline, on cycle 4 day 1, and on cycle 7 day 1. The samples were drawn from a first-in-human, open-label, multicenter phase I dose-escalation trial of ivuxolimab. Adults with locally advanced or metastatic head and neck squamous cell, hepatocellular, melanoma or renal cell carcinoma were enrolled in the trial. Before TCR sequencing, CD4+ T cells and CD8+ T cells from peripheral blood were sorted into separate populations. The sequencing used CD4+ or CD8+ T cells sorted from blood, collected in a trial of the OX40 agonist ivuxolimab. This clonotype was sampled from an adult with an advanced solid tumor such as melanoma, head and neck, liver or kidney cancer.

The sequence in DNA is TGTGCCAGCAGTTTGGGGACAGGGGGATCCTATAATTCACCCCTCCACTTT. Its protein reads: CASSLGTGGSYNSPLHF. The rearrangement combines TRBV27 with TRBJ1-6; TRBD1 agrees with 11 junctional bases. The germline V and J ends show losses of 3 bases and 1 base respectively, and no gene match explains 2 bases of the junction. The CDR3, cysteine through phenylalanine, is 17 amino acids long. Kept here is only the CDR3 DNA, which spans 51 bases and is read in frame from base 1. Taken from the germline V gene (reference sequence), the CDR1 and CDR2 loops are MNHEY and SMNVEV.